The subject of this entry is one TCR beta chain. The time point was: newly diagnosed GD, antithyroid drugs for less than 3 months. RNA isolated from PBMCs was used to make the TCR library. CDR3 regions were amplified by Arm-PCR using iRepertoire HTBI primers to build TCR beta libraries. TCRdb reanalysed the multiplex PCR reads using MiXCR and keeps one entry per CDR3 protein. The table lists roughly 430,000 distinct CDR3 sequences, over 15% of them singletons, with approximately 11% in the top ten. This specimen comes from a study of regulatory T cells in long-lasting Graves disease. These same records also appear under a second study, on T cells in Graves' hyperthyroidism and ophthalmopathy. That study adds: Patients aged 18 to 65 had newly diagnosed hyperthyroidism that had lasted under 2 months.

Sequenced material: peripheral blood mononuclear cells (PBMCs), taken at new diagnosis, from a patient treated with antithyroid drugs. The TCR originated in a woman in her 30s with Graves disease.

CDR3 amino acids: CASSPGLAGGLWQETQYF. As DNA, the CDR3 is TGTGCCAGCAGTCCCGGACTAGCGGGAGGGCTTTGGCAAGAGACCCAGTACTTC. The V call is TRBV28, the J call TRBJ2-5; 15 nucleotides line up with TRBD2. The CDR3 extends over 18 amino acids. V lost 5 bases and J lost 2; bases outside the gene matches: 9. Germline V gene sequence: CDR1 MDHEN, CDR2 SYDVKM.